This TCR beta chain was documented in a study of follicular helper T cells after annual influenza vaccination. This clone was seen more than once but under ten times. Method: immunoSEQ multiplex PCR; TCRdb's copy keeps in-frame clones and lacks some. The data show 9,000 to 13,000 clones, more than 75% seen once. Trimming left V 8 bases short and J 2 bases short, with 7 bases between. Germline V gene sequence: CDR1 SNHLY, CDR2 FYNNEI. The CDR3 is 11 amino acids. The time point was: 2014-2015 season, pre-vaccination. This chain links TRBV2 with TRBJ2-7; unclear D gene. This sample comprised CXCR5- memory CD4+ T cells sorted from blood, obtained on the day of influenza vaccination. This clonotype was sampled from an adult who received the influenza vaccine. CDR3 in DNA: TGTGCCAGCTCACGAACCTACGAGCAGTACTTC. Translation gives CASSRTYEQYF.